What follows describes a single T cell receptor (beta chain). The data are from a study of blood T cell repertoires in COVID-19. Study in general: Acute and convalescent COVID-19 specimens originated in the United States, Italy and Spain. PBMCs, B-cell-depleted T cells, or T cells were the source of the cDNA or gDNA that made up the material.

Assay: immunoSEQ multiplex PCR; the TCRdb copy retains only in-frame clones and omits some. The data show roughly 82,000 clones, about nine tenths seen once. Trimming pared 1 base from V and 5 bases from J, leaving 20 bases between. CDR3 size: 17 residues. The germline CDR1 and CDR2 sequences are SGHNT and YENEEA. Sequenced sample: peripheral blood. The chain employs TRBV11-3 and TRBJ1-1; weak D call: TRBD1 (5 bases). The receptor was isolated from a woman aged 45-65 years in a cohort sampled during active COVID-19. The DNA of the CDR3 is TGTGCCAGCAGCTTAGTTCGCCCGAGCAGGGATGTGACTGAAGCTTTCTTT. Translation: CASSLVRPSRDVTEAFF.